A selection of T cell receptor beta chains follows, all from one sample in a study of T cell responses to AZD1222 COVID-19 vaccine. The assay was immunoSEQ multiplex PCR, and TCRdb's table has in-frame clones only and misses some. Of 130,000 or so clones listed, 80% to 95% are singletons. The sample was peripheral blood, taken 28 days after the second AZD1222 dose. These receptor sequences come from an adult who received the AZD1222 COVID-19 vaccine. Both conserved end residues are part of each CDR3. The D gene is left open where the match is weak. Clone size is shown for a subset of rows, as once, few, many or a class of expanded clone.

j_call d_call v_call clone_size cdr3_nt cdr3_aa
TRBJ1-3 - TRBV4-3 once TGCGCCAGCAGCCAAGATAGCTTTAGGGGAAACACCATATATTTT CASSQDSFRGNTIYF
TRBJ2-1 - TRBV11-3 - TGTGCCAGCAGCTTAGTTGGGACCTACAATGAGCAGTTCTTC CASSLVGTYNEQFF
TRBJ1-1 - TRBV7-9 - TGTGCCAGCAGCTTGGGGTTTGAAGCTTTCTTT CASSLGFEAFF
TRBJ1-6 TRBD1 TRBV5-6 - TGTGCCAGCAGCCACGACAGGGGCAATTCACCCCTCCACTTT CASSHDRGNSPLHF
TRBJ1-4 TRBD1 TRBV29-1 - TGCAGCGTCTACACCCGGACAGGGTGGGGTGAAAAACTGTTTTTT CSVYTRTGWGEKLFF
TRBJ1-5 - TRBV5-8 - TGTGCCAGCAGCTCGTGGACAGAAAGCAGTCAGCCCCAGCATTTT CASSSWTESSQPQHF
TRBJ1-6 TRBD1 TRBV18 - TGTGCCAGCTCAACCGGCAGGACAGGGTACGATAATTCACCCCTCCACTTT CASSTGRTGYDNSPLHF
TRBJ2-1 TRBD2 TRBV5-1 - TGCGCCAGCAGCCCGCCTAGCGGGGGGGCGGTCAATGAGCAGTTCTTC CASSPPSGGAVNEQFF
TRBJ1-1 TRBD1 TRBV10-1 - TGCGCCAGCAGTGTTGCAGGGGGCACTGAAGCTTTCTTT CASSVAGGTEAFF
TRBJ2-1 TRBD2 TRBV7-2 - TGTGCCAGCAGCTTAGCCCCCAGCGGGGGGGCGCGGGGCCAGTTCTTC CASSLAPSGGARGQFF
TRBJ2-5 TRBD1 TRBV29-1 - TGCAGCGTTAACGAGGGGGCAATGGAGACCCAGTACTTC CSVNEGAMETQYF
TRBJ1-5 TRBD1 TRBV23-1 - TGCGCCAGCAGTCGCCAGAGCAGGGACAGGGACAATCAGCCCCAGCATTTT CASSRQSRDRDNQPQHF
TRBJ1-6 - TRBV5-4 - TGTGCCAGCAGCCTTGGGACTTATAATTCACCCCTCCACTTT CASSLGTYNSPLHF
TRBJ1-4 - TRBV5-1 - TGCGCCAGCAGCGTGGGGACAATGACTAATGAAAAACTGTTTTTT CASSVGTMTNEKLFF
TRBJ1-2 - TRBV6-2/TRBV6-3 once TGTGCCAGCAGTTCGGGCCGGTCAGGGTTAATACACTACACCTTC CASSSGRSGLIHYTF
TRBJ1-2 - TRBV29-1 - TGCAGCGTTGAAGATCAGGGCAGGGGCGTCTATGGCTACACCTTC CSVEDQGRGVYGYTF
TRBJ1-1 - TRBV21-1 - TGTGCCAGCAGCAAATCGACAGATGAAGCTTTCTTT CASSKSTDEAFF
TRBJ1-6 - TRBV6-2/TRBV6-3 - TGTGCCAGCAGTTACTCCAGCCAGGGCTCCTATAATTCACCCCTCCACTTT CASSYSSQGSYNSPLHF
TRBJ2-5 - TRBV15 - TGTGCCACCAGCAGAGCTCGGGGCAGGGCCCTTGAGACCCAGTACTTC CATSRARGRALETQYF
TRBJ1-2 - TRBV2 - TGTGCCAGCAGCTCCGAAGGGGCGGGAGGCTACACCTTC CASSSEGAGGYTF
TRBJ2-3 - TRBV6-1 once TGTGCCAGCAGTGCTAGAGGGGGGGCCTACACAGATACGCAGTATTTT CASSARGGAYTDTQYF
TRBJ1-4 - TRBV30 - TGTGCCTGGTCCGCCCGGGCCAATGAAAAACTGTTTTTT CAWSARANEKLFF
TRBJ1-1 - TRBV25-1 - TGTGCCAGCAGCCGCTCTCCGAACACTGAAGCTTTCTTT CASSRSPNTEAFF
TRBJ1-2 - TRBV3-1/TRBV3-2 - TGTGCCAGCAGCCAGTTAGCCAACTATGGCTACACCTTC CASSQLANYGYTF
TRBJ1-1 - TRBV6-5 - TGTGCCAGCCCTCCCGAGGGGGACAACACTGAAGCTTTCTTT CASPPEGDNTEAFF
TRBJ1-1 - TRBV18 - TGTGCCAGCTCACTGCGGGAGGCGACTGAAGCTTTCTTT CASSLREATEAFF
TRBJ2-2 TRBD1 TRBV7-2 - TGTGCCAGCAGCTCACAGGGGGCCCAAGTCGCCGGGGAGCTGTTTTTT CASSSQGAQVAGELFF
TRBJ1-3 - TRBV19 - TGTGCCAGTAGGACACAACTCTCTGGAAACACCATATATTTT CASRTQLSGNTIYF
TRBJ2-1 TRBD1 TRBV7-9 - TGTGCCAGCAGCTCCATCGGGACAGGTACCTACAATGAGCAGTTCTTC CASSSIGTGTYNEQFF
TRBJ1-5 TRBD1 TRBV6-5 - TGTGCCAGCGGAGGACAGGCAGATCAGCCCCAGCATTTT CASGGQADQPQHF
TRBJ2-1 - TRBV29-1 - TGCAGCGTTGGCTCCAGGGTCGGTGAGCAGTTCTTC CSVGSRVGEQFF
TRBJ1-1 - TRBV5-3 - TGTGCCAGAAGTACTTGGCGGATCTCGGGAGACGGAACTGAAGCTTTCTTT CARSTWRISGDGTEAFF
TRBJ1-1 - TRBV7-8 - TGTGCCAGCAGCTTAAAATCGGTTGCGGCAGGGACGGGCGAAGCTTTCTTT CASSLKSVAAGTGEAFF
TRBJ1-5 - TRBV19 - TGTGCCAGTAGTGGCCGGGGCGGGTATAGCAATCAGCCCCAGCATTTT CASSGRGGYSNQPQHF
TRBJ1-5 TRBD1 TRBV12-3/TRBV12-4 - TGTGCAACTTCCCGGGACAGGGTGGGGCCCCAGCATTTT CATSRDRVGPQHF
TRBJ1-2 TRBD1 TRBV19 - TGTGCCAGTAGTCCCCCGACAGGGGTGGAGGGCTACACCTTC CASSPPTGVEGYTF
TRBJ1-4 - TRBV7-9 once TGTGCCAGCAGCTTTGCAACTCCGCGGGCTAATGAAAAACTGTTTTTT CASSFATPRANEKLFF
TRBJ1-1 - TRBV6-5 - TGTGCCAGCAGTAGCCGGGCACAGAACACTGAAGCTTTCTTT CASSSRAQNTEAFF
TRBJ1-2 TRBD1 TRBV12-3/TRBV12-4 - TGTGCCAGCAGCAAGGGACAGCCTCATGGCTACACCTTC CASSKGQPHGYTF
TRBJ1-2 TRBD1 TRBV18 once TGTGCCAGCTCACCACCGGCAGGGGGGGTCGGTGGCTACACCTTC CASSPPAGGVGGYTF
TRBJ1-2 - TRBV6-5 - TGTGCCAGCAGGAGACCAGGGCTCGGCTATGGCTACACCTTC CASRRPGLGYGYTF
TRBJ1-1 - TRBV7-9 once TGTGCCAGCAGCGCCTCGCGCCTTAGGGACACTGAAGCTTTCTTT CASSASRLRDTEAFF
TRBJ2-7 - TRBV5-1 - TGCGCCAGCAGCGAGCCGACCCTCTCGGGCTCCTACGAGCAGTACTTC CASSEPTLSGSYEQYF
TRBJ1-1 TRBD1 TRBV10-1 - TGCGCCAGCAGTGGCAGGGGGCGCAGGAACACTGAAGCTTTCTTT CASSGRGRRNTEAFF
TRBJ1-6 - TRBV27 - TGTGCCAGCAGTTATGAGGCCCCGAGAGCTGATTCACCCCTCCACTTT CASSYEAPRADSPLHF
TRBJ2-1 TRBD2 TRBV5-1 - TGCGCCAGCAGTACGGCGGGAGGGTCCTACAATGAGCAGTTCTTC CASSTAGGSYNEQFF
TRBJ2-1 TRBD2 TRBV19 - TGTGCCAGTAGGGGGAGACTAGCGGGAGGAAATGAGCAGTTCTTC CASRGRLAGGNEQFF